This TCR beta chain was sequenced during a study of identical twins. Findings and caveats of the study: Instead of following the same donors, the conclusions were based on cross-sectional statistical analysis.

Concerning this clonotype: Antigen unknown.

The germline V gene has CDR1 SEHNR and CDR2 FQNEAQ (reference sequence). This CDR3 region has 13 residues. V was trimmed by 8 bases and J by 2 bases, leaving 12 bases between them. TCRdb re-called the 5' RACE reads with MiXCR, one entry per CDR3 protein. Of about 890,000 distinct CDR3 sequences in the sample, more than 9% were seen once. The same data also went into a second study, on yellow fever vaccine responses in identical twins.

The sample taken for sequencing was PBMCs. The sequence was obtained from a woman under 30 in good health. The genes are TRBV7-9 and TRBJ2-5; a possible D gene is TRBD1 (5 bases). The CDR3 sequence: CASLRTPQETQYF. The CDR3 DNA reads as TGTGCCAGCCTACGGACACCTCAAGAGACCCAGTACTTC.